The clone carrying this T cell receptor (beta chain) was picked up many times. TRAV- and TRBV-specific primers primed first-strand cDNA, covering alpha and beta chains. The authors ran 15 to 20 PCR cycles to amplify TCRs with a constant-region primer and V-primer adapter. TCRdb independently ran MiXCR on the reads; one entry per CDR3 protein. The table records under 90,000 distinct CDR3 sequences, roughly 30% of them present only once. The source of the sample is a study of low-dose radiotherapy and immunotherapy resistance in tumors. For the study at large: Members of Cohort 1 were treated with 0.5 Gy per fraction every 2 weeks. The prescribed total PTV dose was 6.5 Gy. Administration of intravenous cyclophosphamide at 200 mg/m2 took place every two weeks, one day before radiation and immunotherapy.

Germline CDR1 is SGHAT and CDR2 is FQNNGV. V lost 4 bases to trimming and J lost 14 bases, with 27 bases between them. The CDR3 covers 16 residues. The time point: before trial treatment. Low-dose radiotherapy and low-dose cyclophosphamide, together with aspirin, ipilimumab and nivolumab, were given to donors. Advanced solid tumors without tumor-infiltrating lymphocytes were required for inclusion. The genes are TRBV11-2 and TRBJ2-1; no reliable D call. The sample here was PBMCs, taken before treatment. The receptor was isolated from a female donor with ovarian cancer. This CDR3 is CASSSRAEPGPRPEFF. In DNA form, the CDR3 reads TGTGCCAGCAGCTCCCGAGCCGAACCGGGCCCCAGGCCGGAGTTCTTC.